This T cell receptor beta chain was found in a study of shared T cell receptors in the human thymus. This table comes from immunoSEQ multiplex PCR, and its TCRdb copy is limited to in-frame clones, with some not included. Of hundreds of thousands of clones in the sample, approximately 80% are singletons; the top ten hold less than 0.015%. This CDR3 spans 16 amino acids. Deletions cut 6 bases from V and 1 base from J, with 15 bases between. Per germline, CDR1 LNHNV and CDR2 YYDKDF (reference sequence). These sequences were also reported in another study, on human thymus T cells.

The rearrangement links TRBV15 to TRBJ2-2; a possible D gene is TRBD1 (6 bases). The sample was thymocytes. This sequence was found in a boy under three years old with a congenital heart defect. This chain's CDR3 is CATSPQGSENTGELFF. The CDR3 DNA reads as TGTGCCACCAGTCCACAGGGTAGCGAGAACACCGGGGAGCTGTTTTTT. Full variable domain (remainder filled in from reference TRBV15 and TRBJ2-2): DAMVIQNPRYQVTQFGKPVTLSCSQTLNHNVMYWYQQKSSQAPKLLFHYYDKDFNNEADTPDNFQSRRPNTSFCFLDIRSPGLGDTAMYLCATSPQGSENTGELFFGEGSRLTVL.